These T cell receptor beta chains were read from a single sample in a study of persistence of HIV-infected CD4 T cells. Assay used: immunoSEQ multiplex PCR; TCRdb lists only in-frame clones, some missing. The data hold 35,000 to 50,000 clones, with roughly nine tenths observed a single time. Their cognate antigens are unknown. The specimen was CD4+ T cells sorted from PBMCs after roughly 18-hour stimulation, collected from a patient who received antiretroviral therapy. These receptors all come from an adult man with HIV who was CMV-seropositive. The CDR3 runs from the conserved cysteine through the conserved F or W. D genes are given only for firm matches. Some rows have no size entry. The others give once, few or many, or a class for an expanded clone.

v_call: TRBV6-5
cdr3_length: 14
j_call: TRBJ1-3
clone_size: .
d_call: .
cdr3_aa: CASTTGSSGNTIYF
cdr3_nt: TGTGCCAGCACAACGGGATCCTCTGGAAACACCATATATTTT

v_call: TRBV5-4
cdr3_length: 16
j_call: TRBJ2-5
clone_size: .
d_call: TRBD2
cdr3_aa: CASSVGLAGGQETQYF
cdr3_nt: TGTGCCAGCAGCGTCGGACTAGCGGGGGGCCAAGAGACCCAGTACTTC

v_call: TRBV18
cdr3_length: 16
j_call: TRBJ2-3
clone_size: .
d_call: TRBD2
cdr3_aa: CASSRRTSGVADTQYF
cdr3_nt: TGTGCCAGCTCACGAAGGACTAGCGGGGTTGCAGATACGCAGTATTTT

v_call: TRBV24-1
cdr3_length: 16
j_call: TRBJ2-6
clone_size: .
d_call: .
cdr3_aa: CATSGFPGAGANVLTF
cdr3_nt: TGTGCCACCAGTGGTTTTCCGGGGGCTGGGGCCAACGTCCTGACTTTC

v_call: TRBV6-2/TRBV6-3
cdr3_length: 13
j_call: TRBJ2-7
clone_size: once
d_call: TRBD1
cdr3_aa: CASSYRTGHEQYF
cdr3_nt: TGTGCCAGCAGTTACCGGACAGGTCACGAGCAGTACTTC

v_call: TRBV19
cdr3_length: 14
j_call: TRBJ1-5
clone_size: few
d_call: .
cdr3_aa: CASKYSRGNQPQHF
cdr3_nt: TGTGCCAGTAAGTACTCCAGGGGCAATCAGCCCCAGCATTTT

v_call: TRBV27
cdr3_length: 13
j_call: TRBJ2-1
clone_size: .
d_call: .
cdr3_aa: CASSSTRNNEQFF
cdr3_nt: TGTGCCAGCAGTTCGACTAGGAACAATGAGCAGTTCTTC

v_call: TRBV3-1/TRBV3-2
cdr3_length: 13
j_call: TRBJ2-1
clone_size: .
d_call: .
cdr3_aa: CASSQVENTEQFF
cdr3_nt: TGTGCCAGCAGCCAAGTAGAAAACACTGAGCAGTTCTTC

v_call: TRBV30
cdr3_length: 16
j_call: TRBJ1-3
clone_size: .
d_call: .
cdr3_aa: CAWSVSRSNSGNTIYF
cdr3_nt: TGTGCCTGGAGTGTAAGTAGGAGTAACTCTGGAAACACCATATATTTT

v_call: TRBV2
cdr3_length: 14
j_call: TRBJ2-7
clone_size: .
d_call: TRBD1
cdr3_aa: CASSTGGRTYEQYF
cdr3_nt: TGTGCCAGCTCGACAGGGGGGCGCACCTACGAGCAGTACTTC

v_call: TRBV18
cdr3_length: 13
j_call: TRBJ2-7
clone_size: .
d_call: .
cdr3_aa: CASSPGDSYEQYF
cdr3_nt: TGTGCCAGCTCACCAGGGGATTCCTACGAGCAGTACTTC

v_call: TRBV2
cdr3_length: 14
j_call: TRBJ1-1
clone_size: once
d_call: .
cdr3_aa: CASSEGRLLSEAFF
cdr3_nt: TGTGCCAGCAGTGAGGGTCGTCTCCTGAGTGAAGCTTTCTTT

v_call: TRBV7-8
cdr3_length: 15
j_call: TRBJ2-2
clone_size: .
d_call: .
cdr3_aa: CASSLEAPRTGELFF
cdr3_nt: TGTGCCAGCAGCTTAGAGGCTCCGCGGACCGGGGAGCTGTTTTTT

v_call: TRBV2
cdr3_length: 13
j_call: TRBJ1-6
clone_size: .
d_call: .
cdr3_aa: CASIEQINSPLHF
cdr3_nt: TGTGCCAGCATCGAACAAATTAATTCACCCCTCCACTTT

v_call: TRBV2
cdr3_length: 13
j_call: TRBJ1-6
clone_size: few
d_call: .
cdr3_aa: CASTGNRNSPLHF
cdr3_nt: TGTGCCAGCACCGGGAACCGGAATTCACCCCTCCACTTT

v_call: TRBV6-6
cdr3_length: 16
j_call: TRBJ1-1
clone_size: .
d_call: .
cdr3_aa: CASSRPGGAGKTEAFF
cdr3_nt: TGTGCCAGCAGTCGACCCGGGGGAGCGGGTAAGACTGAAGCTTTCTTT

v_call: TRBV7-6
cdr3_length: 15
j_call: TRBJ1-3
clone_size: .
d_call: .
cdr3_aa: CASSMTSSSGNTIYF
cdr3_nt: TGTGCCAGCAGCATGACCTCAAGCTCTGGAAACACCATATATTTT

v_call: TRBV6-5
cdr3_length: 13
j_call: TRBJ1-1
clone_size: .
d_call: .
cdr3_aa: CASSRGGYTEAFF
cdr3_nt: TGTGCCAGCAGTCGAGGGGGGTACACTGAAGCTTTCTTT

v_call: TRBV12-1
cdr3_length: 13
j_call: TRBJ1-2
clone_size: .
d_call: .
cdr3_aa: CASSPDRVPHYTF
cdr3_nt: TGTGCCAGCAGCCCCGACAGGGTTCCGCACTACACCTTC

v_call: TRBV6-6
cdr3_length: 15
j_call: TRBJ1-6
clone_size: once
d_call: TRBD1
cdr3_aa: CASNTDRGYNSPLHF
cdr3_nt: TGTGCCAGCAACACGGACAGGGGATACAATTCACCCCTCCACTTT

v_call: TRBV29-1
cdr3_length: 15
j_call: TRBJ2-7
clone_size: .
d_call: .
cdr3_aa: CSVDGGPGQSYEQYF
cdr3_nt: TGCAGCGTGGATGGGGGGCCGGGACAGAGCTACGAGCAGTACTTC

v_call: TRBV15
cdr3_length: 20
j_call: TRBJ2-6
clone_size: .
d_call: TRBD1
cdr3_aa: CATSRDGRGPRGSGANVLTF
cdr3_nt: TGTGCCACCAGCAGAGATGGAAGGGGGCCCAGGGGATCTGGGGCCAACGTCCTGACTTTC

v_call: TRBV12-3/TRBV12-4
cdr3_length: 13
j_call: TRBJ1-3
clone_size: once
d_call: .
cdr3_aa: CASSLNSGNTIYF
cdr3_nt: TGTGCCAGCAGTTTGAACTCTGGAAACACCATATATTTT

v_call: TRBV5-1
cdr3_length: 15
j_call: TRBJ2-2
clone_size: .
d_call: TRBD1
cdr3_aa: CASSTGTANTGELFF
cdr3_nt: TGCGCCAGCAGCACCGGGACAGCCAACACCGGGGAGCTGTTTTTT

v_call: TRBV5-8
cdr3_length: 14
j_call: TRBJ2-7
clone_size: .
d_call: TRBD2
cdr3_aa: CASRPVGGSYEQYF
cdr3_nt: TGTGCCAGCAGGCCGGTCGGGGGGTCCTACGAGCAGTACTTC

v_call: TRBV6-4
cdr3_length: 14
j_call: TRBJ2-3
clone_size: .
d_call: .
cdr3_aa: CASSDGLPTDTQYF
cdr3_nt: TGTGCCAGCAGTGACGGTCTACCCACAGATACGCAGTATTTT

v_call: TRBV24-1
cdr3_length: 16
j_call: TRBJ1-2
clone_size: .
d_call: .
cdr3_aa: CATSDAAETGENGYTF
cdr3_nt: TGTGCCACCAGTGATGCGGCCGAGACAGGAGAGAATGGCTACACCTTC

v_call: TRBV5-1
cdr3_length: 15
j_call: TRBJ2-7
clone_size: .
d_call: .
cdr3_aa: CASSLGTRASYEQYF
cdr3_nt: TGCGCCAGCAGCTTGGGAACCAGGGCGAGTTACGAGCAGTACTTC

v_call: TRBV2
cdr3_length: 16
j_call: TRBJ2-2
clone_size: .
d_call: .
cdr3_aa: CASTRDGSTNTGELFF
cdr3_nt: TGTGCCAGCACCCGGGACGGTAGCACGAACACCGGGGAGCTGTTTTTT

v_call: TRBV28
cdr3_length: 14
j_call: TRBJ1-6
clone_size: .
d_call: .
cdr3_aa: CASSLPVGDSPLHF
cdr3_nt: TGTGCCAGCAGTTTACCCGTAGGGGATTCACCCCTCCACTTT

v_call: TRBV7-2
cdr3_length: 15
j_call: TRBJ1-3
clone_size: .
d_call: TRBD1
cdr3_aa: CASSPTGGYGNTIYF
cdr3_nt: TGTGCCAGCAGCCCGACAGGGGGCTATGGAAACACCATATATTTT

v_call: TRBV3-1/TRBV3-2
cdr3_length: 16
j_call: TRBJ1-4
clone_size: .
d_call: .
cdr3_aa: CASSQDGPEINEKLFF
cdr3_nt: TGTGCCAGCAGCCAAGACGGACCAGAGATTAATGAAAAACTGTTTTTT

v_call: TRBV28
cdr3_length: 12
j_call: TRBJ1-2
clone_size: .
d_call: .
cdr3_aa: CASRGLGNSYTF
cdr3_nt: TGTGCCAGCAGGGGCCTCGGTAACAGCTACACCTTC

v_call: TRBV27
cdr3_length: 13
j_call: TRBJ1-1
clone_size: .
d_call: .
cdr3_aa: CASRIKANTEAFF
cdr3_nt: TGTGCCAGCAGGATCAAGGCGAACACTGAAGCTTTCTTT